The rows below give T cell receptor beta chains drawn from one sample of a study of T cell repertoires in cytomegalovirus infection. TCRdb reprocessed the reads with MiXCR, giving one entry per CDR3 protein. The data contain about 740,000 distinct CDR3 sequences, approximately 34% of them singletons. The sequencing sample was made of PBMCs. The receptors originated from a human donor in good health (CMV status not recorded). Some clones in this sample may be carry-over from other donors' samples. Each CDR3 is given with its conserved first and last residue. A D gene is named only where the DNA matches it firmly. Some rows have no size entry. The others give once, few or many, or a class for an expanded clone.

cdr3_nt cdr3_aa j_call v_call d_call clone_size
TGCACCAGCAGCCCGACAGGGATGAACACTGAAGCTTTCTTT CTSSPTGMNTEAFF TRBJ1-1 TRBV4-1 TRBD1 once
TGTGCCAGCAGCCAAGATCCGGCAGGGGGCAATCACTATGGCTACACCTTC CASSQDPAGGNHYGYTF TRBJ1-2 TRBV3-1 TRBD1 .
TGTGCCAGCAGTGAGGGGACAGCTCATTCCTACGAGCAGTACTTC CASSEGTAHSYEQYF TRBJ2-7 TRBV6-5 TRBD1 few
TGTGCCAGCAGTTTGCGCTACGCGCAGTACTTC CASSLRYAQYF TRBJ2-7 TRBV28 . .
TGTGCCAGCGCGTCCCAGAGCTCCTACAATGAGCAGTTCTTC CASASQSSYNEQFF TRBJ2-1 TRBV27 . .
TGTGCCAGCAGCTTAAGGGAGGGACAGGGGGCAGGAAAACTGTTTTTT CASSLREGQGAGKLFF TRBJ1-4 TRBV7-8 TRBD1 .
TGTGCCAGCCGATGGGACCGAACTAATGAAAAACTGTTTTTT CASRWDRTNEKLFF TRBJ1-4 TRBV28 . many
TGCGCCAGCAGCCCACCGACTCGCGAAAACATTCAGTACTTC CASSPPTRENIQYF TRBJ2-4 TRBV5-1 . .
TGCAGCGTCCGGGACACCGCCTACGAGCAGTACTTC CSVRDTAYEQYF TRBJ2-7 TRBV29-1 . few
TGTGCCAGCACCGAGGAGGGCTACAATGAGCAGTTCTTC CASTEEGYNEQFF TRBJ2-1 TRBV6-1 . many
TGTGCCAGCAGTGGGGGTATGGGTAGCGGGAGTAAGGGTACGCAGTATTTT CASSGGMGSGSKGTQYF TRBJ2-3 TRBV6-1 TRBD2 .
TGTGCCAGCAGCGACGCCGGGACTTTAAGCTCCTATAATTCACCCCTCCACTTT CASSDAGTLSSYNSPLHF TRBJ1-6 TRBV7-9 . .
TGTGCCAGCAGCTTAGTGAGCCTAGCGGGAGGTTACCACGGACCAGATACGCAGTATTTT CASSLVSLAGGYHGPDTQYF TRBJ2-3 TRBV7-2 TRBD2 many
TGTGCCAGCAGCTTAGTGACAGTGAGCACTGAAGCTTTCTTT CASSLVTVSTEAFF TRBJ1-1 TRBV7-8 . .
TGTGCCAGCATTTTGACGACCTCTGGCTACACCTTC CASILTTSGYTF TRBJ1-2 TRBV28 . .
TGTGCCAGCAGCTTATACGTGAACACTGAAGCTTTCTTT CASSLYVNTEAFF TRBJ1-1 TRBV7-2 . .
TGCAGTGTTCGGACAAGCAATCAGCCCCAGCATTTT CSVRTSNQPQHF TRBJ1-5 TRBV20-1 . few
TGTGCCAGCAGCCAATCGTACAGGGACGACGAAAAACTGTTTTTT CASSQSYRDDEKLFF TRBJ1-4 TRBV12-3/TRBV12-4 . few